The rows below give T cell receptor beta chains drawn from one sample of a study of blood T cell repertoires in COVID-19. Only in-frame clones appear in the TCRdb table, and some are missing; sequencing was by immunoSEQ multiplex PCR. The table lists fewer than 350,000 clones, 85% of them singletons, with about 2.5% in the top ten. Source material: PBMCs or T cells enriched from blood (not recorded which). The receptors derive from a woman aged 45-65 years who had recovered from COVID-19. Each CDR3 is given with its conserved first and last residue. A D gene is named only where the DNA matches it firmly. Not all rows give a size; the values are once, few, many and, for expanded clones, a class.

length	V	D	J	size	DNA	CDR3
16	TRBV2	TRBD2	TRBJ2-1	few	TGTGCCAGCAGTTCCGCGACTAGCGGCGCCTACAATGAGCAGTTCTTC	CASSSATSGAYNEQFF
16	TRBV3-1/TRBV3-2	TRBD1	TRBJ1-1	.	TGTGCCAGCAGCCCGGGACAGGGTTTGATGTACACTGAAGCTTTCTTT	CASSPGQGLMYTEAFF
17	TRBV5-6	.	TRBJ1-2	.	TGTGCCAGCAGCGAAGTGAAGTTGGCCCGAACCTCCTATGGCTACACCTTC	CASSEVKLARTSYGYTF
16	TRBV2	.	TRBJ2-3	.	TGTGCCAGCAGTGAAGGGGCAAGCGGAGGGCTGGATACGCAGTATTTT	CASSEGASGGLDTQYF
16	TRBV14	TRBD1	TRBJ1-5	.	TGTGCCCTGACCCGGGACAGGGATGGGAGCAATCAGCCCCAGCATTTT	CALTRDRDGSNQPQHF
16	TRBV21-1	.	TRBJ1-2	.	TGTGCCAGCAGCCCCTCATCCCCCGGGACAGGGTATGGCTACACCTTC	CASSPSSPGTGYGYTF
14	TRBV15	.	TRBJ2-5	few	TGTGCCACCAGCAGAGGGTCGACTGGGGAGACCCAGTACTTC	CATSRGSTGETQYF
14	TRBV12-5	.	TRBJ1-1	.	TGTGCTAGTGGTTTGGGGGAGGGTGGGACTGAAGCTTTCTTT	CASGLGEGGTEAFF
15	TRBV5-1	.	TRBJ1-2	.	TGCGCCAGCAGTTCGTACCCGGGGGGAGACTATGGCTACACCTTC	CASSSYPGGDYGYTF
17	TRBV19	TRBD1	TRBJ2-2	.	TGTGCCAGTAGTATAGATTTCGGGACAGGGATAACCGGGGAGCTGTTTTTT	CASSIDFGTGITGELFF
16	TRBV18	.	TRBJ1-1	.	TGTGCCAGCTCACGAACTGCGGGCAGGCAAGGCACTGAAGCTTTCTTT	CASSRTAGRQGTEAFF
14	TRBV6-5	TRBD1	TRBJ2-7	.	TGTGCCAGCAGTCACGACAGGGGGCTCCTCGAGCAGTACTTC	CASSHDRGLLEQYF
14	TRBV7-9	.	TRBJ2-2	.	TGTGCCAGCAAGCGGACAGCCAACACCGGGGAGCTGTTTTTT	CASKRTANTGELFF
15	TRBV5-6	.	TRBJ2-5	.	TGTGCCAGCTCCCCCTGGGGGGGCGGCGGGGAGACCCAGTACTTC	CASSPWGGGGETQYF
13	TRBV3-1/TRBV3-2	.	TRBJ2-7	.	TGTGCCAGCAGCCTAGCGTTTACCTACGAGCAGTACTTC	CASSLAFTYEQYF
19	TRBV5-6	TRBD1	TRBJ1-5	.	TGTGCCAGCAGCTCCTATCGGACAGGGGGGAGATATAGCAATCAGCCCCAGCATTTT	CASSSYRTGGRYSNQPQHF
14	TRBV28	.	TRBJ1-1	few	TGTGCCAGCAGTTCCCTAGCGGGGAACACTGAAGCTTTCTTT	CASSSLAGNTEAFF
13	TRBV30	.	TRBJ2-1	.	TGTGCCCGAAGCGGATTAGGAATAGGCGAGCAGTTCTTC	CARSGLGIGEQFF
13	TRBV2	.	TRBJ2-1	.	TGTGCCAGCAGTGAAATAGGAGGAGATGAGCAGTTCTTC	CASSEIGGDEQFF
15	TRBV7-7	TRBD2	TRBJ2-7	.	TGTGCCAGCAGCTCTAAAGCGGGGCCTTCCTACGAGCAGTACTTC	CASSSKAGPSYEQYF